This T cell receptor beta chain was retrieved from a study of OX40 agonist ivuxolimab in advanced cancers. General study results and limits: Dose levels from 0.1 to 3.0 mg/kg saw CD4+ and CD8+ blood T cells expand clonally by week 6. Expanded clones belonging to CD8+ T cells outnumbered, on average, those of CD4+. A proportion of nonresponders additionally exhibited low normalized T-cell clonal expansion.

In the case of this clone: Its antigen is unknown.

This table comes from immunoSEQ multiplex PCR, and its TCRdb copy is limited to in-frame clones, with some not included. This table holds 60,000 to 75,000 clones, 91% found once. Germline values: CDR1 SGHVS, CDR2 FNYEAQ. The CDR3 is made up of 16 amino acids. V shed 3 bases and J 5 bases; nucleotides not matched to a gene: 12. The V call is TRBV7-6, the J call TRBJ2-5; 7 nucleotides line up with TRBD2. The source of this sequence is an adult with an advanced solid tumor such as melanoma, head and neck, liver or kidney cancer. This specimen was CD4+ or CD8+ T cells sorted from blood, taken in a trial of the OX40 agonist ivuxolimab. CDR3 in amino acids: CASSLSSGGVYETQYF. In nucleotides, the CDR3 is TGTGCCAGCAGCTTGTCGAGTGGGGGGGTCTACGAGACCCAGTACTTC.